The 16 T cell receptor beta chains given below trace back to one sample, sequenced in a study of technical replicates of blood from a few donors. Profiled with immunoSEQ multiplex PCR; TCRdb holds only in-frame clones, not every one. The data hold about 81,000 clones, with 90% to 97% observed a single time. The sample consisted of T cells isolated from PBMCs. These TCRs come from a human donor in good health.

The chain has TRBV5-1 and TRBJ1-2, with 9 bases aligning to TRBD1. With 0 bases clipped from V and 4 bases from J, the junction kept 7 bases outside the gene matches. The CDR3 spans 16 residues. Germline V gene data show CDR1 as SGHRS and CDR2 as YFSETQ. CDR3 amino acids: CASSLGGTGPTYGYTF. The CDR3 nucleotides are TGCGCCAGCAGCTTGGGAGGGACAGGGCCTACCTATGGCTACACCTTC.

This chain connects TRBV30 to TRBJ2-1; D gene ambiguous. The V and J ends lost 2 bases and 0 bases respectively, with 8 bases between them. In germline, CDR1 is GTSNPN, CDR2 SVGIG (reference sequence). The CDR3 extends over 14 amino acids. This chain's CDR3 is CAWSTWSSYNEQFF. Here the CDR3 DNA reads TGTGCCTGGAGTACGTGGAGCTCCTACAATGAGCAGTTCTTC.

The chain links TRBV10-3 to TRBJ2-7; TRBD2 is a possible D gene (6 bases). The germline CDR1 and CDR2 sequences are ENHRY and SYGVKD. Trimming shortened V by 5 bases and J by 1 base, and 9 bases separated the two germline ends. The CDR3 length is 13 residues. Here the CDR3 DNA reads TGTGCCATCAGTTGGGACTCTTCCTACGAGCAGTACTTC. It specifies CAISWDSSYEQYF.

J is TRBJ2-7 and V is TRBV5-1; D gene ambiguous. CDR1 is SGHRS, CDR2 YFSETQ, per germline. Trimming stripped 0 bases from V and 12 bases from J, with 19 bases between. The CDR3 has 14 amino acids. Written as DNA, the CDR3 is TGCGCCAGCAGCTTGGATTTGTCGGGTGGCATCTCGTACTTC. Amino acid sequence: CASSLDLSGGISYF.

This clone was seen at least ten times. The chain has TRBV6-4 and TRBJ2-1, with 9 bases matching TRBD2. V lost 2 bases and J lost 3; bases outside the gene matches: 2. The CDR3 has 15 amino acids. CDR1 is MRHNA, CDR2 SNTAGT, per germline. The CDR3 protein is CASSDNSGSYNEQFF. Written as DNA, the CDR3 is TGTGCCAGCAGTGACAATAGCGGGAGCTACAATGAGCAGTTCTTC.

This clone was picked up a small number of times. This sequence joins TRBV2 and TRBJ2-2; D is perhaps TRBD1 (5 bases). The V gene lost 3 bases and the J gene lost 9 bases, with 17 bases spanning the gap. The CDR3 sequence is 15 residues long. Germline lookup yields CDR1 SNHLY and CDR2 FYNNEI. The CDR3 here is CASSELWGVSRELFF. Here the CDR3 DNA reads TGTGCCAGCAGTGAGTTATGGGGCGTTAGCCGGGAGCTGTTTTTT.

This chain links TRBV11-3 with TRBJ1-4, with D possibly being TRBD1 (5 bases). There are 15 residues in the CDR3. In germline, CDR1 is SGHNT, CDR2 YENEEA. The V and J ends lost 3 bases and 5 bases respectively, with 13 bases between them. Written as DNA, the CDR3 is TGTGCCAGCAGCTTGGGGCAGAACCTAAATGAAAAACTGTTTTTT. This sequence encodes CASSLGQNLNEKLFF. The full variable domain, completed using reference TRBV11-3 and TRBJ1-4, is EAGVVQSPRYKIIEKKQPVAFWCNPISGHNTLYWYLQNLGQGPELLIRYENEEAVDDSQLPKDRFSAERLKGVDSTLKIQPAELGDSAVYLCASSLGQNLNEKLFFGSGTQLSVL.

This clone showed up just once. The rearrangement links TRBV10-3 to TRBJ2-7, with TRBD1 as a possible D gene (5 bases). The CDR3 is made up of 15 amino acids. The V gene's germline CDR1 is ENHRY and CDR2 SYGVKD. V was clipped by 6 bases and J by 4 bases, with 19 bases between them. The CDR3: CAIRDTETLQYEQYF. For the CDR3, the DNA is TGTGCCATCAGGGACACTGAGACGCTACAGTACGAGCAGTACTTC.

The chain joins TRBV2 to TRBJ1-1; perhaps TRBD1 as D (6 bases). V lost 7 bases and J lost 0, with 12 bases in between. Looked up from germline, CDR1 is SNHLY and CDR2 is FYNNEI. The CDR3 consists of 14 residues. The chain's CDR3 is CASKDSHMNTEAFF. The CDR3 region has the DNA TGTGCCAGCAAGGACAGCCACATGAACACTGAAGCTTTCTTT.

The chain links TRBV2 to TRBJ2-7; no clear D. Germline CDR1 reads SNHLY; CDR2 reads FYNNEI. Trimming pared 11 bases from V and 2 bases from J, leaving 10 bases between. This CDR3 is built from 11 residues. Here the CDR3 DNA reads TGTGCCGCCGGGTCTCCCTACGAGCAGTACTTC. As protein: CAAGSPYEQYF.

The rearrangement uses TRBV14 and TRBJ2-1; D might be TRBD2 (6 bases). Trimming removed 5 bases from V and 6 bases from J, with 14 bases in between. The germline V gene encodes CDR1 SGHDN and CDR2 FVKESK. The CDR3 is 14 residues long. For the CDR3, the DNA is TGTGCCAGCAGCGCCGGGCGGGAAATCAATGAGCAGTTCTTC. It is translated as CASSAGREINEQFF.

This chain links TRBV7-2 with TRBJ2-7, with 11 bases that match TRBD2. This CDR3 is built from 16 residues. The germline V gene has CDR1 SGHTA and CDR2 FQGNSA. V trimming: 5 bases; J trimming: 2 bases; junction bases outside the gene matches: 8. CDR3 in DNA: TGTGCCAGCAGCCTAACTATACTAGCGGGGGCCTACGAGCAGTACTTC. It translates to CASSLTILAGAYEQYF.

CDR3 amino acids: CASSLDSGQPQHF. CDR3 coding DNA: TGTGCCAGCAGCTTGGATAGCGGACAGCCCCAGCATTTT. This rearrangement joins TRBV5-4 to TRBJ1-5; D call uncertain. Germline CDR1 and CDR2: SGHNT and YYREEE (reference sequence). Trimming stripped 0 bases from V and 7 bases from J, with 8 bases between. The CDR3 length is 13 residues.

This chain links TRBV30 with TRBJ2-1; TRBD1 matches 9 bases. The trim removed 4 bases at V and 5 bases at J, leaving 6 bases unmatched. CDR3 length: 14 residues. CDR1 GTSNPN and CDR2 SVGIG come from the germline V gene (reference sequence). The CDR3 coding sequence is TGTGCCTGGAATGCGGGACAGGGTAACAATGAGCAGTTCTTC. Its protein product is CAWNAGQGNNEQFF.

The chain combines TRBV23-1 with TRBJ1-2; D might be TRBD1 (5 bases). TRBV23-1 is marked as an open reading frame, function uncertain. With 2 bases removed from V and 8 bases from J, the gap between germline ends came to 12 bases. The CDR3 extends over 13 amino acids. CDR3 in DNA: TGCGCCAGCAGTCAAGGGGGACTAACGGGCTACACCTTC. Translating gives CASSQGGLTGYTF.

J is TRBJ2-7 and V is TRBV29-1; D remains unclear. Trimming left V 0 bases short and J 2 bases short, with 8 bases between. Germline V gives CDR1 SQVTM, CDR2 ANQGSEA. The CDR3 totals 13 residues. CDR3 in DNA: TGCAGCGTTGAAGAAGAGAACCCCTACGAGCAGTACTTC. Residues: CSVEEENPYEQYF.